This T cell receptor beta chain is drawn from a study of T cell repertoires in cytomegalovirus infection. Points on this clonotype: Antigen: not known.

The germline V gene encodes CDR1 SQVTM and CDR2 ANQGSEA. The ends lost 5 bases at V and 0 bases at J; junction bases unmatched: 5. The CDR3 runs to 15 residues. MiXCR, applied by TCRdb to the reads, yields one record per CDR3 protein. The table lists approximately 990,000 distinct CDR3 sequences, more than 25% of them singletons. The material sequenced was cultured CD8+ T cells from PBMCs, taken from culture after CMV antigen stimulation. V gene TRBV29-1 combines with J gene TRBJ2-1, with TRBD2 matching over 9 bases. The clonotype originates from a human donor in good health (CMV status not recorded). Some clones in this sample may be carry-over from other donors' samples. The chain's CDR3 is CSVRAGGASYNEQFF. The CDR3 bases are TGCAGCGTTCGAGCGGGGGGTGCCTCCTACAATGAGCAGTTCTTC.